The clone carrying this T cell receptor (beta chain) was observed many times. Every patient underwent thyroid surgery untreated. The source of the sample is a study of metastatic and nonmetastatic thyroid tumors. The germline V gene encodes CDR1 SGHRS and CDR2 YFSETQ. With V trimmed by 1 base and J by 10 bases, 13 bases remained unmatched. The CDR3 has 16 amino acids. TCRdb called clones again from the PCR reads with MiXCR. The sample holds about 20,000 clones, 23% seen once. What was sequenced was blood. The receptor was derived from a male donor with papillary thyroid cancer or a benign thyroid nodule (not recorded which). Some clones in this sample may be carry-over from other donors' samples. The chain carries TRBV5-1 and TRBJ1-4; 7 bases are a match to TRBD1. In DNA form, the CDR3 reads TGCGCCAGCAGCTTGAGGGGGGGACAGTTCGCCGGAAAACTGTTTTTT. Translating it yields CASSLRGGQFAGKLFF. The full variable domain, in which reference TRBV5-1 and TRBJ1-4 provide the parts outside the CDR3, is KAGVTQTPRYLIKTRGQQVTLSCSPISGHRSVSWYQQTPGQGLQFLFEYFSETQRNKGNFPGRFSGRQFSNSRSEMNVSTLELGDSALYLCASSLRGGQFAGKLFFGSGTQLSVL.